The 24 T cell receptor beta chains given below trace back to one sample, sequenced in a study of blood T cell repertoires in COVID-19. The assay was immunoSEQ multiplex PCR, and TCRdb's table has in-frame clones only and misses some. The sample holds about 180,000 clones, around 85% seen once. Sequences were obtained from PBMCs or T cells enriched from blood (not recorded which). These receptors originate from a man aged 40-49 years who had recovered from COVID-19.

This CDR3 reads CASSSTDPPPGTSGYEQYF. CDR3 bases: TGTGCCAGCAGCTCGACCGACCCCCCTCCCGGGACTAGCGGGTACGAGCAGTACTTC. The chain recombines TRBV11-2 with TRBJ2-7; 12 nucleotides align to TRBD2. The CDR3 sequence is 19 residues long. The J segment lost 4 bases and the V segment lost 4 bases, leaving 17 bases of the junction unmatched. Germline CDR1 reads SGHAT; CDR2 reads FQNNGV.

The CDR3 DNA follows: TGTGCCAGCAGTCCACTCCTAGCTAATGAGCAGTTCTTC. It encodes CASSPLLANEQFF. V gene TRBV27 combines with J gene TRBJ2-1; D might be TRBD2 (5 bases). The V and J ends lost 5 bases and 7 bases respectively, with 12 bases between them. Germline V gene lookup returns CDR1 MNHEY and CDR2 SMNVEV (reference sequence). The CDR3 sequence is 13 residues long.

This clone was observed once. The chain uses TRBV5-4 and TRBJ2-3; 9 positions match TRBD2. Germline CDR1 reads SGHNT; CDR2 reads YYREEE (reference sequence). The CDR3 is 16 residues long. The J segment lost 2 bases and the V segment lost 1 base, leaving 5 bases of the junction unmatched. The CDR3 is CASSLLVAGDTDTQYF. For the CDR3, the DNA is TGTGCCAGCAGCTTGCTGGTAGCGGGAGACACAGATACGCAGTATTTT.

The chain links TRBV6-5 to TRBJ1-4; TRBD1 might be the D (6 bases). V dropped 1 base and J dropped 5 bases, with 14 bases sitting between them. CDR1 is MNHEY, CDR2 SVGAGI, per germline. The CDR3 has 16 residues. The CDR3 coding sequence is TGTGCCAGCAGTTACTACTCAGGGGCTCCGAATGAAAAACTGTTTTTT. Protein: CASSYYSGAPNEKLFF.

The chain employs TRBV15 and TRBJ2-1, with 7 bases identical to TRBD2. The CDR3 length is 17 residues. The V gene end was trimmed by 0 bases and the J gene end by 4 bases; junction bases not matched to a gene: 9. Germline assignment: CDR1 LNHNV and CDR2 YYDKDF (reference sequence). The CDR3 reads CATSRDVSSGLYNEQFF. The CDR3 DNA sequence: TGTGCCACCAGCAGAGATGTGTCTAGCGGACTTTACAATGAGCAGTTCTTC.

V usage is TRBV6-5 and J usage is TRBJ1-1; maybe TRBD1 (5 bases). The CDR3 has 12 amino acids. From germline, CDR1 is MNHEY and CDR2 SVGAGI. Trimming took 7 bases from V and 11 from J, leaving 17 bases between them. For the CDR3, the DNA is TGTGCCAGCACGGGGGACCGGCGGGAGGCTTTCTTT. Protein sequence: CASTGDRREAFF.

This rearrangement joins TRBV12-3 or TRBV12-4 to TRBJ1-2, with TRBD1 matching 7 bases. The CDR3 spans 12 residues. The V segment lost 5 bases and the J segment 10 bases; nucleotides outside the gene matches: 7. The CDR3 spells CASSTTGLDYTF. The CDR3, as DNA: TGTGCCAGCAGTACGACAGGGTTAGACTACACCTTC.

The rearrangement uses TRBV4-1 and TRBJ2-1; TRBD2 aligns across 8 bases. CDR3 size: 20 residues. V shed 0 bases, J shed 1 base, and the junction held 14 bases outside the gene matches. Germline CDR1 and CDR2: MGHRA and YSYEKL. For the CDR3, the DNA is TGCGCCAGCAGCCAAGAGGTTAGTGTCAGCGGGAGCCAGTCCTACAATGAGCAGTTCTTC. Its translation: CASSQEVSVSGSQSYNEQFF.

The chain links TRBV12-3 or TRBV12-4 to TRBJ1-1, with 10 positions matching TRBD1. V dropped 9 bases and J dropped 6; count of bases not matched to a gene: 4. There are 12 residues in the CDR3. DNA for the CDR3: TGTGCCAGTTCGGACAGGGGGGCTGAAGCTTTCTTT. Amino acid sequence: CASSDRGAEAFF.

In this sample, this clone turned up a few times. The chain joins TRBV29-1 to TRBJ2-7, with D perhaps TRBD1 (5 bases). Germline V gives CDR1 SQVTM, CDR2 ANQGSEA. V gave up 2 bases and J gave up 5 bases, with 7 bases separating them. The CDR3 has 11 amino acids. Here the CDR3 reads CSVEQGNEQYF. The CDR3 DNA reads TGCAGCGTTGAACAGGGTAACGAGCAGTACTTC.

CDR3 amino acids: CASTQGENTEAFF. Written as DNA, the CDR3 is TGCGCCAGCACCCAGGGGGAGAACACTGAAGCTTTCTTT. The rearrangement uses TRBV5-1 and TRBJ1-1, with TRBD1 matching 7 bases. V lost 6 bases and J lost 1; bases outside the gene matches: 3. Germline V gene data show CDR1 as SGHRS and CDR2 as YFSETQ. The CDR3 spans 13 residues.

The chain employs TRBV27 and TRBJ1-1; 7 bases agree with TRBD1. The CDR3 spans 17 residues. CDR1 and CDR2 (germline): MNHEY, SMNVEV (reference sequence). The V and J ends lost 0 bases and 0 bases, in that order; junction bases with no gene match: 7. The CDR3 protein is CASSLSMAGGMNTEAFF. In nucleotides, the CDR3 is TGTGCCAGCAGTTTATCAATGGCAGGGGGTATGAACACTGAAGCTTTCTTT.

Concerning this clone: The sample contains more than one DNA sequence encoding this CDR3. The chain is built from TRBV6-1 and TRBJ1-5; 9 nucleotides line up with TRBD1. Germline CDR1 MNHNS, CDR2 SASEGT. Losses at the gene ends were 3 bases for V and 1 base for J; bases not matched to a gene: 1. This CDR3 is built from 15 residues. This CDR3 reads CASSETGGSNQPQHF. The CDR3 region has the DNA TGTGCCAGCAGTGAGACAGGGGGGAGCAATCAGCCCCAGCATTTT.

DNA of the CDR3: TGCAGCGTGGGGACAGCTAATTCACCCCTCCACTTT. Amino acids: CSVGTANSPLHF. This chain joins TRBV29-1 and TRBJ1-6, with TRBD1 identical over 7 bases. J gave up 6 bases and V 6 bases, and 2 bases lay outside the gene matches. The CDR3 loop spans 12 amino acids. CDR1 and CDR2 (germline): SQVTM, ANQGSEA.

The chain carries TRBV2 and TRBJ1-1; TRBD1 might be the D (6 bases). The CDR3 consists of 14 residues. Trimming shortened V by 8 bases and J by 1 base, and 14 bases separated the two germline ends. Germline loops: CDR1 SNHLY, CDR2 FYNNEI. The CDR3 sequence is CASAIGTPNTEAFF. The DNA of the CDR3 is TGTGCCAGCGCCATCGGGACACCGAACACTGAAGCTTTCTTT.

This chain joins TRBV2 and TRBJ1-1; a weak D match, TRBD1 (5 bases). Trimming removed 2 bases from V and 6 bases from J, with 13 bases in between. The CDR3 length is 14 residues. Germline CDR1 and CDR2: SNHLY and FYNNEI. The DNA of the CDR3 is TGTGCCAGCAGTGAAAATTCTGGGGCAGCTGAAGCTTTCTTT. Translated, it gives CASSENSGAAEAFF.

The rearrangement joins TRBV5-1 to TRBJ2-1; TRBD2 agrees at 9 bases. J lost 8 bases, V lost 4 bases, and 10 bases had no gene match. CDR1 is SGHRS, CDR2 YFSETQ, per germline. CDR3 length equals 15 residues. CDR3 DNA sequence: TGCGCCAGCAGCCTCGGACTAGCGAGAGTCGATGAGCAGTTCTTC. Translation gives CASSLGLARVDEQFF.

This rearrangement joins TRBV18 to TRBJ2-5, with TRBD2 matching over 11 bases. The CDR3 has 17 amino acids. The V segment lost 1 base and the J segment 4 bases; nucleotides outside the gene matches: 8. Germline V CDR1 and CDR2: KGHSH, LQKENI. The CDR3 DNA reads as TGTGCCAGCTCACCACTCTTGGGGACTAGCGGCGTAGAGACCCAGTACTTC. Residues: CASSPLLGTSGVETQYF.

With regard to this clone: Germline is not matched at one junction end, which may reflect a read error. The chain carries TRBV7-2 and TRBJ2-7, with TRBD1 identical over 8 bases. The CDR3 spans 15 residues. Germline V lookup: CDR1 SGHTA, CDR2 FQGNSA. Written as DNA, the CDR3 is TGTGCCAGCAGTTTAGACAGGGGTATCGGCTACGAGCAGTACTTC. Amino acids: CASSLDRGIGYEQYF.

V is TRBV28 and J is TRBJ2-1; D is uncertain. CDR1 and CDR2 from the germline V gene are MDHEN and SYDVKM. This CDR3 has 12 residues. V gave up 6 bases and J gave up 6 bases, with 9 bases separating them. The CDR3: CASRRSVNEQFF. The CDR3 nucleotides are TGTGCCAGCAGGAGGAGCGTCAATGAGCAGTTCTTC.

The genes are TRBV5-1 and TRBJ2-1; no clear D gene. The germline CDR1 and CDR2 sequences are SGHRS and YFSETQ. This CDR3 has 12 amino acids. Trimming shortened V by 2 bases and J by 6 bases, and 6 bases separated the two germline ends. CDR3 in DNA: TGCGCCAGCAGCTTAATAGTCAATGAGCAGTTCTTC. It specifies CASSLIVNEQFF.

The genes are TRBV10-3 and TRBJ2-1, with 11 bases that match TRBD2. Germline V gene data show CDR1 as ENHRY and CDR2 as SYGVKD. J lost 0 bases, V lost 5 bases, and 6 bases had no gene match. CDR3 size: 17 residues. The CDR3 is CAISTNSGRDSYNEQFF. In DNA, the CDR3 is TGTGCCATCAGTACCAATAGCGGGAGGGACTCCTACAATGAGCAGTTCTTC.

This clone has just one count. Here the CDR3 DNA reads TGTGCCAGCAGCCAACCCCCGAGGGGGGGGGCCCCCGGGGAGCTGTTTTTT. Encoded protein: CASSQPPRGGAPGELFF. The chain links TRBV4-2 to TRBJ2-2; D possibly corresponds to TRBD2 (7 bases). The germline CDR1 and CDR2 sequences are LGHNA and YNFKEQ. CDR3 length equals 17 residues. The V and J ends lost 2 bases and 6 bases respectively, with 19 bases between them.

This clone came up a few times. The V and J genes are TRBV5-1 and TRBJ2-7, with TRBD1 as a possible D gene (6 bases). CDR3 size: 15 residues. V was trimmed by 6 bases and J by 0 bases, leaving 16 bases between them. Germline V CDR1 and CDR2: SGHRS, YFSETQ. This CDR3 is CASNPGTLISYEQYF. DNA for the CDR3: TGCGCCAGCAACCCCGGGACACTTATCTCCTACGAGCAGTACTTC.